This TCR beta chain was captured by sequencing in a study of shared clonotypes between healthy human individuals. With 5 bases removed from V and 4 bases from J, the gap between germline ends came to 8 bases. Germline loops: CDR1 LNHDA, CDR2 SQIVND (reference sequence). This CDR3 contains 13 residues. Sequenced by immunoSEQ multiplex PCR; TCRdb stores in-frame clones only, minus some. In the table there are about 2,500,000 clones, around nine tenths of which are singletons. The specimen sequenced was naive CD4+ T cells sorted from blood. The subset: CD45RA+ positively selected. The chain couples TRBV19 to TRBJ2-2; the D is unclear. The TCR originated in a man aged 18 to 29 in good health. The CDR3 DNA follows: TGTGCCAGTAGTCTCATCTTCACCGGGGAGCTGTTTTTT. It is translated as CASSLIFTGELFF.